This record looks at one T cell receptor (beta chain) sequence and its context. No antigen is known for it. CDR3 length: 12 residues. The germline V gene has CDR1 MGHDK and CDR2 SYGVNS. Deletions cut 8 bases from V and 3 bases from J, with 11 bases between. Sequenced by immunoSEQ multiplex PCR; TCRdb stores in-frame clones only, minus some. The sample lists about 86,000 clones; about nine tenths were seen once. This record comes from a study of T cell responses to AZD1222 COVID-19 vaccine. Study results and caveats: The sample set comprised mostly white British donors with more females, and clonal diversity was possibly underestimated. Reports say nearly half of spike-specific TCRs go after unmutated variant regions. There were vaccine-associated CD4 TCRs across spike, dominant at 160-218 and 743-854. The study identified only 6 or 7 AZD1222 recipients as seropositive at baseline.

The origin of this receptor is an adult in good health. The sequenced sample was peripheral blood, obtained on day 0 of AZD1222 vaccination. The V call is TRBV25-1, the J call TRBJ2-7; tentatively, D is TRBD1 (5 bases). This CDR3 reads CASAQGLYEQYF. CDR3 DNA sequence: TGTGCCAGCGCCCAGGGCCTCTACGAGCAGTACTTC.